This entry features one T cell receptor (beta chain) sequence. This clone's antigen is unknown. The record has no base qualities; no much larger clone is one base away. Reading the germline V gene (reference sequence) gives CDR1 MNHEY and CDR2 SMNVEV. The V end gives up 5 bases and the J end 5 bases, leaving 9 bases in the junction not matched to a gene. The CDR3 covers 16 residues, taking in both the cysteine and the phenylalanine. Just the 48-base CDR3 DNA is kept, in frame starting at base 1. The sample originates from a study of cytomegalovirus exposure and HLA in healthy donors (dated by TCRdb to 2015 to 2018). For context, the study as a whole: In an earlier analysis of some 550 of the donors, 276 Gb of sequence data and some 100 million unique TCR beta sequences from 150 million to 200 million T cells were reported. An early release that covered approximately 600 HLA-typed donors contained around 300 gigabases of sequencing data and tens of millions of unique TCR sequences. Among the roughly 400 genotyped donors, around 79% belonged to the genetic ancestry cluster associated with self-reported Caucasian donors. The aim of the study was to test whether cataloging public T cell receptors could identify signatures of past pathogen exposure. The study profiled the T cell repertoires of some 610 subjects by immunosequencing and related them to cytomegalovirus serostatus. A separate validation cohort of 90 to 150 different subjects was used in addition to the approximately 700-subject first cohort. High-throughput TCR immunosequencing, statistical association of individual TCRs with disease status, and machine learning were combined to predict cytomegalovirus infection status. A later analysis re-analyzed previously published TCR beta repertoires from 550 to 700 donors and added high-resolution HLA genotyping to study TCR occurrence patterns. The later analysis used no new phenotypic data to find candidate immune exposures, relying instead on TCR beta sequences and their occurrence across donors. In an earlier analysis of several hundred of the donors, high-throughput TCR beta sequencing was used to judge whether each TCR beta V gene segment behaved as functional or pseudogenic. Donor age, sex, ethnicity and CMV serostatus were compiled together with the repertoire data. Genome-wide SNP genotypes for about 60% of the roughly 700 donors were used in a later genetic analysis, which treated that subset as a discovery cohort. All discovery cohort repertoires had been generated on a single sequencing platform. HLA typing included class I and class II loci at four-digit resolution. The number of typed donors differed by locus: about 620-640 for A, B, C, DRB1 and DQB1; 522 for DQA1; over 600 for DPA1; and 400 to 480 for DPB1. Four to six DR-DQ haplotypes were handled as single units for association and clustering, since linkage in the cohort was strong. On average, around 230,000 unique TCR beta nucleotide sequences were sequenced per donor among a few hundred genotyped donors of the cohort, with roughly a sixth of those sequences being non-productive. Study-wide conclusions, independent of this receptor: For the cohort, immune exposure information was limited to CMV serostatus. A later analysis found that TCR association rates varied across HLA loci, with DRB1 alleles showing the most associated TCRs and HLA-C alleles the fewest. According to a later analysis, most CMV-associated TCR beta chains appeared to be HLA-restricted, and the HLA associations seemed to be driven largely by CMV exposure. In a later genetic analysis, a missense DCLRE1C variant was associated with V-gene and J-gene trimming of TCR beta chains, and the association was replicated in an independent cohort. A later analysis associated 17,000 or so TCR beta sequences with specific HLA alleles at a false discovery rate of 0.05. A later analysis found that HLA-associated TCR beta chains were more clonally expanded and had lower generation probabilities than equally common non-associated chains. In both the original and validation cohorts, the classifier was reported to diagnose cytomegalovirus status with high specificity and sensitivity. Roughly uniform sequencing depth across donors was assumed in presence/absence analyses, although this assumption may not hold. A further reported finding was that TCR beta sequences accurately predicted the HLA-A and HLA-B alleles for most subjects in the first cohort. When HLA alleles, especially DR and DQ, strongly co-occurred, TCR associations were difficult to assign to individual alleles. Only TCR beta chains were sequenced in this cohort, and the absence of alpha or paired-chain data limited detectable features. A later analysis reported that several top co-occurrence clusters appeared linked to parvovirus B19, influenza, CMV and Epstein-Barr virus. In an earlier analysis of approximately 590 of the donors, most TCR beta V segments appeared in productive rearrangements about 87% or about 30% of the time, broadly matching IMGT annotations. A total of fewer than 200 TCR beta chains were listed by the study as associated with cytomegalovirus. Most TCR sequences were seen in very few donors, while some public TCRs were found in many individuals. The earlier analysis of nearly 600 of the donors excluded some 16 rarely observed V segments, including chromosome 9 orphons, because counts were too low. According to a later genetic analysis, donors in an Asian-associated ancestry cluster had fewer N-insertions in productive TCRs than the roughly 660-donor mean. Three of the identified cytomegalovirus-associated TCR beta chains were confirmed in vitro to be specific for cytomegalovirus antigens. Because some donors lacked HLA typing at each locus, the association tests relied only on the typed subset. A cluster of highly shared sequence variants was judged likely to be a technical artifact of the sequencing pipeline. According to the authors, the approach could potentially be generalized to other disease states and immunological phenotypes. Because the 87-base-pair reads could not distinguish some IMGT-functional V segments, including TRBV6-2 and TRBV6-3, those segments were excluded. Linkage disequilibrium might explain the correlated functional status among segregating V segments, but an unknown experimental factor could not be ruled out.

Libraries were built with the immunoSEQ multiplex PCR assay. For the multiplex PCR, a mixture combining 60 forward primers for TCR Vbeta segments and 13 reverse primers for TCR Jbeta segments was used. The CDR3 region of rearranged TCR beta genes was amplified from genomic DNA with a multiplex PCR assay. On the Illumina HiSeq System, the amplified TCR beta libraries were sequenced as 87-base-pair reads. In the source study's methods: Across the 600 to 700 repertoires, a later analysis counted tens of millions of unique TCR beta chains, roughly 11 million of which were shared by at least two donors. Raw reads were error-corrected and collapsed into unique sequences with a nearest-neighbor algorithm that merged closely related sequences to remove PCR and sequencing errors. CDR3 sequences were aligned to IMGT reference sequences to assign V, D and J gene segments. For a sequence to be retained, a match of at least six nucleotides was required to both a V gene segment and a J gene segment. A rearrangement was called productive if the CDR3 had no stop codons and remained in frame with V and J, and every other rearrangement was called non-productive. Following IMGT convention, CDR3 was defined as the stretch from the second conserved V-encoded cysteine up to the conserved J-encoded phenylalanine. The earlier analysis of approximately 500 of the donors excluded sequences that lacked an unambiguous match to a single V gene segment. In an earlier analysis of 587 of the donors, V segments were called functional above 56.7% productive rearrangements and were called segregating when the between-donor standard deviation exceeded 5%. A statistical classification framework was built for diagnosing cytomegalovirus status from the catalog of TCR beta chain sequences. A later analysis assigned V and J genes by comparing TCR nucleotide sequences with IMGT/GENE-DB human TR gene sequences. In a later analysis, CDR3 sequences and most-parsimonious VDJ recombination scenarios were assigned using the TCRdist pipeline. A later analysis defined each TCR beta chain by its CDR3 amino acid sequence plus V-gene family, and excluded reads lacking a unique V-gene family. A later analysis removed several hundred highly shared, low-generation-probability nucleotide sequences to deal with suspected cross-contamination and a sequencing artifact. For each public chain, a later analysis derived a clonal expansion index from normalized ranks of inferred template counts within each repertoire. A later analysis computed generation probabilities with a VDJ recombination model fitted to out-of-frame rearrangements, and checked the results against IGoR. A later analysis scored TCR-TCR, TCR-HLA and TCR-CMV co-occurrence with hypergeometric tests, applying a repertoire-size bias correction to TCR pairs. In a later analysis, false discovery rates were estimated by permuting HLA or CMV assignments 20 times. In a later analysis, co-occurring TCRs were grouped with DBSCAN, and TCRdist sequence similarity was added when clustering was performed within HLA-allele-positive subsets. Repertoires with fewer than 30,000 or more than 120,000 public chains were left out of co-occurrence clustering, as were a few repertoires with anomalous nucleotide sharing. TCRdb obtained this table from immuneACCESS and retained in-frame rearrangements with V and J assigned. These tables miss some clones; where compared with another copy, unresolved V genes account for less than half of the shortfall, and the remainder is unexplained. For V, J and clone size, that table is used; D and trimming come from the DNA. The sample yields approximately 220,000 clones; approximately 79% were counted once. The ten largest clones represent 1.8% of the sample.

The cohort was made up of approximately 670 healthy bone marrow donors. Cohort members were all nominally healthy when sampled, although unrecorded immune exposures were likely present. The donor tested CMV seronegative, placing the donor among the 350 or so seronegative members of the cohort. Every donor gave a peripheral blood sample, and the peripheral blood mononuclear cells from that sample were used for TCR beta sequencing. The Qiagen DNeasy Blood Extraction Kit was used to extract genomic DNA from the blood cell samples. Source material: PBMCs. This TCR came from a male donor in good health and CMV-seronegative. The V gene is TRBV27 and the J gene is TRBJ2-7, and 13 bases in between align with TRBD2. The CDR3 has the sequence CASSRGLGLAGNEQYF. At the DNA level, the sequence is TGTGCCAGCAGTCGAGGATTGGGACTAGCGGGAAACGAGCAGTACTTC.